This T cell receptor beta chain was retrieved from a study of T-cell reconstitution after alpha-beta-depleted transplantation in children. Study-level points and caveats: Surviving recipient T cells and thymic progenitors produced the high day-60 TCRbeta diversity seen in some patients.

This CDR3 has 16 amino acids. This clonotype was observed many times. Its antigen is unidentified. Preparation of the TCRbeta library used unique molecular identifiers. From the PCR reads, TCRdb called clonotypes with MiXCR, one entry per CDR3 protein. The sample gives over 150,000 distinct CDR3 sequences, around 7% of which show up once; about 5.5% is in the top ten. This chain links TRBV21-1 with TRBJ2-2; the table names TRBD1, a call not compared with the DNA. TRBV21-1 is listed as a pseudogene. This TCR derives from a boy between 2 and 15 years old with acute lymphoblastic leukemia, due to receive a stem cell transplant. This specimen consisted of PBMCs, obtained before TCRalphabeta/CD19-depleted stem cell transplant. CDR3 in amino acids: CASSRTGGEDTGELFF. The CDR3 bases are TGTGCCAGCAGCCGAACAGGGGGCGAGGACACCGGGGAGCTGTTTTTT.